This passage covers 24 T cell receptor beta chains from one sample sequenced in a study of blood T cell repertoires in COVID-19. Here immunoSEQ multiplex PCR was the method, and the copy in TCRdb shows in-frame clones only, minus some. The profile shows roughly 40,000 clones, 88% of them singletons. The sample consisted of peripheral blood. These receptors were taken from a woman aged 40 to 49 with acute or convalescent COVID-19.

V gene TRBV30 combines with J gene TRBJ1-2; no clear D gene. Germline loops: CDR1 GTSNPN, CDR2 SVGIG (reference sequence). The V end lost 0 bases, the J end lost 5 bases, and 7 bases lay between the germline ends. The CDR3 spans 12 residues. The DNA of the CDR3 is TGTGCCTGGAGTGTACATGATTATGGCTACACCTTC. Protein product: CAWSVHDYGYTF.

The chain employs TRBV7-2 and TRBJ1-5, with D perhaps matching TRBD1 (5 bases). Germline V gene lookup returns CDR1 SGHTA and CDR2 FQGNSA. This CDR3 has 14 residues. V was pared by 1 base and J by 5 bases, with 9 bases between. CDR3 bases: TGTGCCAGCAGCTTAGGGCAGGGCTATCAGCCCCAGCATTTT. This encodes CASSLGQGYQPQHF.

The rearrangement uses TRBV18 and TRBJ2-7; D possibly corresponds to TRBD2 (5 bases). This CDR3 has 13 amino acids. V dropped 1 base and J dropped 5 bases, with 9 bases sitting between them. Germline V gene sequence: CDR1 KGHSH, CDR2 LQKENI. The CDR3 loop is CASSPRTDNEQYF. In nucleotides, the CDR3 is TGTGCCAGCTCACCACGGACTGACAACGAGCAGTACTTC.

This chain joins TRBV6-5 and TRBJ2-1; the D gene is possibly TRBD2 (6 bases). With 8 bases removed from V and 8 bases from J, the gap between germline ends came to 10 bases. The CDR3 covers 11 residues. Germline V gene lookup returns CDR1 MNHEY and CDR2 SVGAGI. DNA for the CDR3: TGTGCCAGCGGACTAAGCCATGAGCAGTTCTTC. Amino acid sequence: CASGLSHEQFF.

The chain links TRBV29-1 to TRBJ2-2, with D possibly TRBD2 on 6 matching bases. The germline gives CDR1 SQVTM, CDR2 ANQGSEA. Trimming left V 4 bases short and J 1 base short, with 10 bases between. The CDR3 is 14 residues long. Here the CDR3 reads CSVAGGLNTGELFF. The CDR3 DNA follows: TGCAGCGTTGCCGGAGGGCTGAACACCGGGGAGCTGTTTTTT.

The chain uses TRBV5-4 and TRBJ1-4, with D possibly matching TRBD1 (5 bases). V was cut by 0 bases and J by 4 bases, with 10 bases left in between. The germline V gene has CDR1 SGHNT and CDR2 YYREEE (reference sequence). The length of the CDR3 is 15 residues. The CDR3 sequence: CASSLGRGFNEKLFF. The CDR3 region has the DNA TGTGCCAGCAGCTTGGGCCGGGGGTTTAATGAAAAACTGTTTTTT.

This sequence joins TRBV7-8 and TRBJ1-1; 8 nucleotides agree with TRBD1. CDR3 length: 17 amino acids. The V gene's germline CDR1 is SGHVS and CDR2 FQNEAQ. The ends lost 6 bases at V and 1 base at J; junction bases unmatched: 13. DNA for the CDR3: TGTGCCAGCAGGCACCGCGTTGCAACAGGGGGGAACACTGAAGCTTTCTTT. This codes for CASRHRVATGGNTEAFF.

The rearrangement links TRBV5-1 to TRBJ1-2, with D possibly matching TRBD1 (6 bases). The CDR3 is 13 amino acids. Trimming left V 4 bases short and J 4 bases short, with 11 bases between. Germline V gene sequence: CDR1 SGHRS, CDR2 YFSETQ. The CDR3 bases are TGCGCCAGCAGCGCCGACAGGATCTATGGCTACACCTTC. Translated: CASSADRIYGYTF.

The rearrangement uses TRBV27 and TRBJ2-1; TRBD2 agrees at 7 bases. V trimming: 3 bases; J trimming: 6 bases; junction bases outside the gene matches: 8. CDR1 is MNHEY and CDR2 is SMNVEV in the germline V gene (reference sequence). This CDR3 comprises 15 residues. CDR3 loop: CASSFGTTSRNEQFF. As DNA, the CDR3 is TGTGCCAGCAGTTTCGGGACTACTTCGCGCAATGAGCAGTTCTTC.

The CDR3 bases are TGTGCCATTACAGGGTTCGGCTCTGGGGCCAACGTCCTGACTTTC. Amino acids: CAITGFGSGANVLTF. V usage is TRBV10-3 and J usage is TRBJ2-6, with a weak D call TRBD1 (6 bases). Trimming pared 9 bases from V and 0 bases from J, leaving 12 bases between. This CDR3 is built from 15 residues. Per the germline V gene, CDR1 is ENHRY and CDR2 is SYGVKD.

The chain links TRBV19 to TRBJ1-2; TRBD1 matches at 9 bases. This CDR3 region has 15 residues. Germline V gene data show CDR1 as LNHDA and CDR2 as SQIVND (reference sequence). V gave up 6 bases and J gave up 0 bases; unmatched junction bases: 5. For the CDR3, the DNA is TGTGCCAGTAGGCTGGGACAGGGAGCTAACTATGGCTACACCTTC. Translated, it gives CASRLGQGANYGYTF.

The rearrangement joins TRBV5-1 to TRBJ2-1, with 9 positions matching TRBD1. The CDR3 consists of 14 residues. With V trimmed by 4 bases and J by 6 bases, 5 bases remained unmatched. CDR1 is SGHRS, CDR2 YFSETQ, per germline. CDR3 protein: CASSTDRGGNEQFF. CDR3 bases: TGCGCCAGCAGCACAGACAGGGGGGGCAATGAGCAGTTCTTC.

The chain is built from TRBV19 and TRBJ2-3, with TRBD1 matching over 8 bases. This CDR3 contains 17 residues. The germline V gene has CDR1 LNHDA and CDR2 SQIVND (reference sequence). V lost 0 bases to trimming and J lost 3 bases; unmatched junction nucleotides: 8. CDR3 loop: CASSIDHGQGATDTQYF. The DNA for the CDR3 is TGTGCCAGTAGTATAGATCACGGACAGGGCGCAACAGATACGCAGTATTTT.

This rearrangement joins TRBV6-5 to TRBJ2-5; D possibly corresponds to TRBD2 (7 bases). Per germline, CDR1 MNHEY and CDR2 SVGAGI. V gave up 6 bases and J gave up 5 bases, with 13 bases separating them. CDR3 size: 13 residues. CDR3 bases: TGTGCCAGCAGAGGGGGGGGCCGGGAGACCCAGTACTTC. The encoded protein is CASRGGGRETQYF.

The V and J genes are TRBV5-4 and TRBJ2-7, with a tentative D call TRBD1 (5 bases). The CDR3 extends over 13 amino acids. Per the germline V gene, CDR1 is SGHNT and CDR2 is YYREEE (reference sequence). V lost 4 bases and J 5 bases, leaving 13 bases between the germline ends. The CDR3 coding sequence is TGTGCCAGCAGCCCGGCCAGGGCGAACGAGCAGTACTTC. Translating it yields CASSPARANEQYF.

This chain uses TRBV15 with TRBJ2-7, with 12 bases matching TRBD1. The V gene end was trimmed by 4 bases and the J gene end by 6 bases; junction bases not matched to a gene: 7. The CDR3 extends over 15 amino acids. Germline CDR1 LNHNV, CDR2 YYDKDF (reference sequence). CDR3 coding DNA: TGTGCCACCAGCACCCGGGACAGGGGGCGAGGCGAGCAGTACTTC. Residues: CATSTRDRGRGEQYF.

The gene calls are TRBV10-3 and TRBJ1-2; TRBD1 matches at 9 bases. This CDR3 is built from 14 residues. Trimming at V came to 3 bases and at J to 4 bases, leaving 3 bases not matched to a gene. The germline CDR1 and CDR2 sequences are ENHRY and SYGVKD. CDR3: CAISEQGAPYGYTF. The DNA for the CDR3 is TGTGCCATCAGTGAACAGGGGGCCCCCTATGGCTACACCTTC.

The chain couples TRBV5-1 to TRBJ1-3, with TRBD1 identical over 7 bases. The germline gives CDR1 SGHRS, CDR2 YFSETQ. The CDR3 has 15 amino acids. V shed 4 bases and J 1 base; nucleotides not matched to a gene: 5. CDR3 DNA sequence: TGCGCCAGCAGCCTCGAACAGGGGTCTGGAAACACCATATATTTT. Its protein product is CASSLEQGSGNTIYF. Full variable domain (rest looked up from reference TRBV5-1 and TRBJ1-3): KAGVTQTPRYLIKTRGQQVTLSCSPISGHRSVSWYQQTPGQGLQFLFEYFSETQRNKGNFPGRFSGRQFSNSRSEMNVSTLELGDSALYLCASSLEQGSGNTIYFGEGSWLTVV.

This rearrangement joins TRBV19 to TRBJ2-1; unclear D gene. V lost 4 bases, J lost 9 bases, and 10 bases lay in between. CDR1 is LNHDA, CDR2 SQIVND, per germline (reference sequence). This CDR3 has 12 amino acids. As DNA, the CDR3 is TGTGCCAGTAGTACCCACAGTACTGAGCAGTTCTTC. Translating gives CASSTHSTEQFF.

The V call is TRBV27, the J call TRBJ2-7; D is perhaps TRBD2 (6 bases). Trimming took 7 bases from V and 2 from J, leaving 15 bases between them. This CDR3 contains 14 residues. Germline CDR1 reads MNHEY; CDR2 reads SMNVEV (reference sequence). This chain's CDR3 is CASTTSGSPYEQYF. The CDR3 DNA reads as TGTGCCAGCACGACAAGCGGGTCCCCCTACGAGCAGTACTTC.

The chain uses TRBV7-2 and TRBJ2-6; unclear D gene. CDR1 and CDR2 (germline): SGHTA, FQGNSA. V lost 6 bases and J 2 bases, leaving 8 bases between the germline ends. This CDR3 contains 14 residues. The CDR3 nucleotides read TGTGCCAGCAGTTTCCAGGCTGGGGCCAACGTCCTGACTTTC. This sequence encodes CASSFQAGANVLTF.

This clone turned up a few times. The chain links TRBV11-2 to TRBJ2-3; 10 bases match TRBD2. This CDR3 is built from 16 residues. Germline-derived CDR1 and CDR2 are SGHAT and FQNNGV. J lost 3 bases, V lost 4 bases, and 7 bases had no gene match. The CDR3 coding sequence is TGTGCCAGCAGCTCCAATCCGGGACTAGCGACAGATACGCAGTATTTT. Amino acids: CASSSNPGLATDTQYF.

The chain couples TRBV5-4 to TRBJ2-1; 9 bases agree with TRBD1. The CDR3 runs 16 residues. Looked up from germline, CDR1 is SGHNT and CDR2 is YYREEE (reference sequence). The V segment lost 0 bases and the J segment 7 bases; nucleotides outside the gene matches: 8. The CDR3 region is CASSLDPGQGRNEQFF. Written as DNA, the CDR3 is TGTGCCAGCAGCTTGGACCCGGGACAGGGTAGGAATGAGCAGTTCTTC.

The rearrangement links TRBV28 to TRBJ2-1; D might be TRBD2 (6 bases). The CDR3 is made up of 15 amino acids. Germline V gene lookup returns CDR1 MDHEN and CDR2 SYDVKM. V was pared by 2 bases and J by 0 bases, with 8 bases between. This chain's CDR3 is CASSLAGRSYNEQFF. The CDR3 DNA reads TGTGCCAGCAGTTTAGCGGGGCGCTCCTACAATGAGCAGTTCTTC.